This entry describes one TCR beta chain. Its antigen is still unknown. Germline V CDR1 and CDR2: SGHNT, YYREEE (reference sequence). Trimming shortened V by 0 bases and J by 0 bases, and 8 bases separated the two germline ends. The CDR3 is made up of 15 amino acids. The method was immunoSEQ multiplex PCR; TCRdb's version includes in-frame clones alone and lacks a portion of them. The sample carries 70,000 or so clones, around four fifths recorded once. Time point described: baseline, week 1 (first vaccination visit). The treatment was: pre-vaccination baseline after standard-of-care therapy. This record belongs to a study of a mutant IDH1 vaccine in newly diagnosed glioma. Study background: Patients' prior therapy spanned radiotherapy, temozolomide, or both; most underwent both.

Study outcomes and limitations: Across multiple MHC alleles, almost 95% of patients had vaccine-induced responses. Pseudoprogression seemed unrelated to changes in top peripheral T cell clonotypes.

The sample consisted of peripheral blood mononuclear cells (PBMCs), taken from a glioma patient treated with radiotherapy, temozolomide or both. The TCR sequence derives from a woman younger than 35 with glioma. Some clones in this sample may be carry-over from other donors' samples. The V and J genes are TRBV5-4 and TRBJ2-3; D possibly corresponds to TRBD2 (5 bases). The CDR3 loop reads CASSLDSGSTDTQYF. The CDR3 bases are TGTGCCAGCAGCTTGGACAGCGGAAGCACAGATACGCAGTATTTT.